Sequencing of this T cell receptor beta chain was carried out in a study of cytomegalovirus exposure and HLA in healthy donors. CDR3 length equals 12 residues. V lost 4 bases and J lost 5, with 8 bases in between. Germline values: CDR1 LGHNA, CDR2 YNFKEQ. Vbeta (60) and Jbeta (13) primers were used in the PCR. Repertoires were generated with immunoSEQ multiplex PCR, while TCRdb's copy carries only in-frame clones and drops some. The sample shows about 72,000 clones, 60% to 75% of them seen only once. The chain combines TRBV4-2 with TRBJ1-1, with D uncertain. This sequence originates from a man aged 35 to 55 in good health and CMV-seropositive. The sample consisted of PBMCs. The CDR3 loop reads CASSREGTEAFF. The CDR3 DNA sequence: TGTGCCAGCAGCCGGGAGGGTACTGAAGCTTTCTTT.